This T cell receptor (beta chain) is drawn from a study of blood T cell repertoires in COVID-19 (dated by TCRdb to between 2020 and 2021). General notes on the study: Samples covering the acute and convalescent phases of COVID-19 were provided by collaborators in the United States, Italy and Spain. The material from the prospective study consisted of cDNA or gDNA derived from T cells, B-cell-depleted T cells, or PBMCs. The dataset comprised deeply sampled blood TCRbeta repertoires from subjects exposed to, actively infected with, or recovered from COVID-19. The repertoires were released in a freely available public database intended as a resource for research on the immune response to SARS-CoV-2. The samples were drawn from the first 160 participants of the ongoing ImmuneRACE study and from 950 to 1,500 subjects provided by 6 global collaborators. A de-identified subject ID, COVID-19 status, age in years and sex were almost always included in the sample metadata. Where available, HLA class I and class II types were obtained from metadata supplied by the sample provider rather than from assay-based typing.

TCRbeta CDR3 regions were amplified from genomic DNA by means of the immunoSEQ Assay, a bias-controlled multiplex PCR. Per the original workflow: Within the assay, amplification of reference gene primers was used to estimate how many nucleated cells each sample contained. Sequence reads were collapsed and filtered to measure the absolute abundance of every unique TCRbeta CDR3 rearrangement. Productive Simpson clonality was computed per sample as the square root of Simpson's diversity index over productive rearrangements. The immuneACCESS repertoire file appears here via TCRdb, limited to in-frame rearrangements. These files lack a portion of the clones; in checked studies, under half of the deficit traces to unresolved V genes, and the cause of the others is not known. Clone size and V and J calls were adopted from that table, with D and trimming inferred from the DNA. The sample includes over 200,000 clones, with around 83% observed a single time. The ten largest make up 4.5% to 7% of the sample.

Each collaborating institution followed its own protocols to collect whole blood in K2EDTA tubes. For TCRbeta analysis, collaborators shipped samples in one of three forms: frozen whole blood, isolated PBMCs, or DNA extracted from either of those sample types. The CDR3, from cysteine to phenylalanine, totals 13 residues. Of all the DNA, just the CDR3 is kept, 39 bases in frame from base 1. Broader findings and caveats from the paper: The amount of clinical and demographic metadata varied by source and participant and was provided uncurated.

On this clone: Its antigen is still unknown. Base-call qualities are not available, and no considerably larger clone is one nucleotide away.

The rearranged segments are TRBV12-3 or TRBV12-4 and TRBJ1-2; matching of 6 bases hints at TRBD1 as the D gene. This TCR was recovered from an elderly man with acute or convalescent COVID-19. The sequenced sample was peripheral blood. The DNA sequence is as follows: TGTACAACCATTGAGAGACAGGACTATGGCTACACCTTC. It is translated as CTTIERQDYGYTF.